Listed below are T cell receptor beta chains from one sample, sequenced in a study of blood T cells in healthy people across ages. TCRdb re-derived calls from the 5' RACE reads in MiXCR, one entry per CDR3 protein. The data contain about 1.6 million distinct CDR3 sequences, about 31% of them singletons. Sequencing was done on a sample of blood. The receptors here all came from a woman aged 25 to 39 in good health. The CDR3 runs from the conserved cysteine through the conserved F or W. D genes are given only for firm matches. Clone size is stated in some rows and not others, as once, few, many or a class when expanded.

CDR3 DNA,CDR3 protein,J gene,V gene,clone size,D gene
TGCAGTGCTAGAGGCCCAGCGGGAGTCTACGAGCAGTACTTC,CSARGPAGVYEQYF,TRBJ2-7,TRBV20-1,.,TRBD2
TGCAGCGTGGGAGGCCCAGGTTGGAGCACTGAAGCTTTCTTT,CSVGGPGWSTEAFF,TRBJ1-1,TRBV29-1,few,.
TGCAGTGCCCTACCCCCGACTAGCGGGACTACAGATACGCAGTATTTT,CSALPPTSGTTDTQYF,TRBJ2-3,TRBV20-1,few,TRBD2
TGTGCCAGCAGCCTCGGACTAGCGGGAGGGTCCAGCTCCTACAATGAGCAGTTCTTC,CASSLGLAGGSSSYNEQFF,TRBJ2-1,TRBV7-9,many,TRBD2
TGTGCCAGCAGCCACGTCCTAACGGGGACCCAGTACTTC,CASSHVLTGTQYF,TRBJ2-5,TRBV3-1,few,.
TGTGCCAGCAGCATTACCGGGACTAGCGGGAGGGCCAGCAATGAGCGGTTCTTC,CASSITGTSGRASNERFF,TRBJ2-1,TRBV7-9,.,TRBD2
TGTGCCAGCAGTTGGACAGGGATGGATACGCGGTATTTT,CASSWTGMDTRYF,TRBJ2-3,TRBV12-3/TRBV12-4,few,TRBD1
TGCGCCAGCAGCTTAAAACCTGGGGGTAATCTTCGAACAGATACGCAGTATTTT,CASSLKPGGNLRTDTQYF,TRBJ2-3,TRBV5-1,.,.
TGCAGCGCCCCGGCCGGGGGCACAGATACGCAGTATTTT,CSAPAGGTDTQYF,TRBJ2-3,TRBV29-1,many,.
TGTGCCAGCAGACTGGGCACAGATACGCAGTATTTT,CASRLGTDTQYF,TRBJ2-3,TRBV6-6,many,.
TGTGCCAGCAGTTACTCGAGGGCGGACTCCTACAATGAGCAGTTCTTC,CASSYSRADSYNEQFF,TRBJ2-1,TRBV6-6,few,.
TGTGCCAGCAGCTCTCGGGACTCCCCCCTAACCTACGAGCAGTACTTC,CASSSRDSPLTYEQYF,TRBJ2-7,TRBV9,once,.
TGTGCCAGCAGCTCATTGACCGCCTATGGCTACACCTTC,CASSSLTAYGYTF,TRBJ1-2,TRBV7-2,.,.
TGTGCCAGCAGCCTGGGTCCCACCAACTACGAGCAGTACTTC,CASSLGPTNYEQYF,TRBJ2-7,TRBV7-9,.,.
TGTGCCAGCATTAGCCGGCGGGTCACCGGGGAGCTGTTTTTT,CASISRRVTGELFF,TRBJ2-2,TRBV12-3/TRBV12-4,.,.
TGTACCATCAGTAACCCCCGGGACAGGGGTCCCTCTGGGGCCAACGTCCTGACTTTC,CTISNPRDRGPSGANVLTF,TRBJ2-6,TRBV10-3,few,TRBD1
TGTGCCAGCACCCAGGTGCCAAGGGGAGGACAGGATGTGTACGAGCAGTACTTC,CASTQVPRGGQDVYEQYF,TRBJ2-7,TRBV7-9,.,.
TGTGCCAGCACTTCAGACAGGAGATCCTACGAGCAGTACTTC,CASTSDRRSYEQYF,TRBJ2-7,TRBV3-1,few,.
TGCAGTGCTAGAGGTGTGGGCAATGAGCAGTTCTTC,CSARGVGNEQFF,TRBJ2-1,TRBV20-1,few,.
TGTGCCATCAGTCCGGGGTGGACGAGCGGGGTTTACGAGCAGTACTTC,CAISPGWTSGVYEQYF,TRBJ2-7,TRBV10-3,.,TRBD2
TGCAGCGGAGGGGAGCGCTACGAGCAGTACTTC,CSGGERYEQYF,TRBJ2-7,TRBV29-1,once,.
TGTGCCAGCGAGGGGGAAAGAATAGATACGCAGTATTTT,CASEGERIDTQYF,TRBJ2-3,TRBV7-9,.,.
TGTGCCAGCAGTGTTGGCGGGCCCAGCACTGAAGCTTTCTTT,CASSVGGPSTEAFF,TRBJ1-1,TRBV27,few,.
TGTGCCAGCAGCTCGCGGCGGGGGGGCCAAGAGACCCAGTACTTC,CASSSRRGGQETQYF,TRBJ2-5,TRBV7-2,.,TRBD2
TGTGCCGGCAGCTTGCCGGGACACCCGTACCAAGAGACCCAGTACTTC,CAGSLPGHPYQETQYF,TRBJ2-5,TRBV7-3,.,.